The sequence of this TCR beta chain was determined in a study of blood T cell repertoires in COVID-19. Across the study: Researchers got acute and convalescent COVID-19 samples from the United States, Italy and Spain. PBMCs, B-cell-depleted T cells, or T cells were the source of the cDNA or gDNA that made up the material.

Methods used by the authors: The assay estimated nucleated cells by amplifying reference gene primers. TCRdb's table, derived via immunoSEQ multiplex PCR, lists solely in-frame clones and lacks some. V, J and clone size were drawn from that table, and D and trimming were deduced from the DNA. The sample records about 160,000 clones, about nine tenths being singletons. The CDR3 runs 13 residues. CDR1 and CDR2 (germline): KGHDR, SFDVKD. The V and J ends lost 7 bases and 2 bases, in that order; junction bases with no gene match: 3. This TCR derives from a woman aged 55-69 years who had recovered from COVID-19. Sample: peripheral blood. The rearrangement uses TRBV24-1 and TRBJ2-5; 7 bases map to TRBD1. CDR3 loop: CATRGTEQETQYF. The DNA for the CDR3 is TGTGCCACCAGAGGGACAGAACAAGAGACCCAGTACTTC.